The 25 T cell receptor beta chains reported below all come from one sample, sequenced in a study of OX40 agonist ivuxolimab in advanced cancers. Generated by immunoSEQ multiplex PCR, the TCRdb table keeps only in-frame clones and is missing some. The table records approximately 35,000 clones, roughly 72% of them present only once. This specimen was CD4+ or CD8+ T cells sorted from blood, taken in a trial of the OX40 agonist ivuxolimab. The receptors stem from an adult with an advanced solid tumor such as melanoma, head and neck, liver or kidney cancer.

The chain combines TRBV2 with TRBJ1-2; TRBD1 might be the D (6 bases). The ends were cut back, 0 bases at V and 7 bases at J, with 15 bases in the middle. Germline V gene data show CDR1 as SNHLY and CDR2 as FYNNEI. The CDR3 runs 15 residues. The CDR3 region is CASSEAPHRASGYTF. The CDR3 DNA reads as TGTGCCAGCAGTGAAGCGCCTCACAGGGCATCTGGCTACACCTTC.

V usage is TRBV5-1 and J usage is TRBJ2-1; 9 bases fit TRBD2. Germline CDR1 reads SGHRS; CDR2 reads YFSETQ. The CDR3 is 15 amino acids. Germline trimming cut 1 base from V and 8 bases from J; bases unmatched to any gene: 7. The CDR3 is CASSLNGGGADEQFF. CDR3 DNA: TGCGCCAGCAGCTTGAACGGCGGGGGGGCAGATGAGCAGTTCTTC.

This chain joins TRBV29-1 and TRBJ1-2; D unresolved. Germline V CDR1 and CDR2: SQVTM, ANQGSEA. The germline V and J ends were trimmed by 7 bases and 4 bases, with 10 bases remaining between them. The CDR3 totals 11 residues. The CDR3 region has the DNA TGCAGCGCTTCTATCGGCTATGGCTACACCTTC. Encoded protein: CSASIGYGYTF. Using reference TRBV29-1 and TRBJ1-2 for the parts outside the CDR3, the full variable domain is SAVISQKPSRDICQRGTSLTIQCQVDSQVTMMFWYRQQPGQSLTLIATANQGSEATYESGFVIDKFPISRPNLTFSTLTVSNMSPEDSSIYLCSASIGYGYTFGSGTRLTVV.

To note about this clone: Other DNA sequences in this sample translate to the same CDR3. The V call is TRBV27, the J call TRBJ2-2, with 10 positions matching TRBD1. Unmatched junction bases numbered 4, after V lost 5 bases and J lost 4 bases. The CDR3 has 15 amino acids. Germline lookup yields CDR1 MNHEY and CDR2 SMNVEV (reference sequence). The DNA of the CDR3 is TGTGCCAGCAGTAGGGACAGGGGTGGCACCGGGGAGCTGTTTTTT. It codes for CASSRDRGGTGELFF.

Within the sample, this clone is medium-sized. J is TRBJ2-7 and V is TRBV27, with TRBD2 as a possible D gene (5 bases). Germline V gene data show CDR1 as MNHEY and CDR2 as SMNVEV (reference sequence). Trimming shortened V by 2 bases and J by 6 bases, and 11 bases separated the two germline ends. The CDR3 runs 13 residues. CDR3 region: CASSLRLASEQYV. DNA for the CDR3: TGTGCCAGCAGTTTAAGGCTAGCATCCGAGCAGTACGTC.

CDR3 sequence reads: CASTQGGLGTEAFF. The CDR3 bases are TGTGCCAGCACCCAAGGGGGGTTGGGCACTGAAGCTTTCTTT. V and J are TRBV7-6 and TRBJ1-1; weak D call: TRBD1 (6 bases). Germline assignment: CDR1 SGHVS and CDR2 FNYEAQ. V lost 7 bases and J lost 4, with 16 bases in between. This CDR3 has 14 amino acids.

The chain uses TRBV5-1 and TRBJ2-7; 8 bases are shared with TRBD2. This CDR3 contains 14 residues. With V trimmed by 0 bases and J by 2 bases, 1 base remained unmatched. Germline V gene lookup returns CDR1 SGHRS and CDR2 YFSETQ. The chain's CDR3 is CASSLAGGAYEQYF. In DNA form, the CDR3 reads TGCGCCAGCAGCTTGGCGGGGGGGGCCTACGAGCAGTACTTC.

The J gene is TRBJ1-1, the V gene TRBV6-5; D is unresolved. The CDR3 loop spans 15 amino acids. Deletions cut 6 bases from V and 3 bases from J, with 17 bases between. From germline, CDR1 is MNHEY and CDR2 SVGAGI. The CDR3 region is CASRKWKDGYTEAFF. Here the CDR3 DNA reads TGTGCCAGCAGAAAATGGAAGGACGGGTACACTGAAGCTTTCTTT.

The gene calls are TRBV19 and TRBJ2-7; D is possibly TRBD1 (5 bases). The CDR3 length is 14 residues. V dropped 1 base and J dropped 2 bases, with 9 bases sitting between them. Germline V gene lookup returns CDR1 LNHDA and CDR2 SQIVND (reference sequence). CDR3 protein: CASSIGQLTYEQYF. CDR3 DNA sequence: TGTGCCAGTAGTATAGGACAGTTGACCTACGAGCAGTACTTC. Full variable domain (remainder filled in from reference TRBV19 and TRBJ2-7): DGGITQSPKYLFRKEGQNVTLSCEQNLNHDAMYWYRQDPGQGLRLIYYSQIVNDFQKGDIAEGYSVSREKKESFPLTVTSAQKNPTAFYLCASSIGQLTYEQYFGPGTRLTVT.

With respect to this clone: An end of the junction does not agree with germline; a read error may underlie this. The chain joins TRBV7-9 to TRBJ2-5, with 7 bases matching TRBD1. CDR3 length: 15 residues. In germline, CDR1 is SEHNR, CDR2 FQNEAQ (reference sequence). CDR3 DNA: TGTGCCAGCACCTTAAGGACAGGTGGGGCAGAGACCCAGTACTTC. It encodes CASTLRTGGAETQYF.

The J gene is TRBJ2-3, the V gene TRBV4-2, with D tentatively TRBD1 (6 bases). Germline CDR1 and CDR2: LGHNA and YNFKEQ. The CDR3 is 14 residues long. V was pared by 1 base and J by 5 bases, with 10 bases between. In DNA, the CDR3 is TGTGCCAGCAGCCAAGGCAGGGACATAGATACGCAGTATTTT. It is translated as CASSQGRDIDTQYF.

Points on this clone: This sample also contains other DNA sequences that code for the same CDR3. The genes are TRBV6-5 and TRBJ1-2; D ambiguous. Between the trimmed V and J ends, which lost 3 bases and 3 bases, there was a span of 8 bases. CDR1 is MNHEY and CDR2 is SVGAGI in the germline V gene. The CDR3 contains 13 residues. The DNA of the CDR3 is TGTGCCAGCAGTTATAAGGGAGACTATGGCTACACCTTC. Protein: CASSYKGDYGYTF.

The sample holds a few counts of this clone. The chain combines TRBV20-1 with TRBJ1-2; D call uncertain. V was cut by 2 bases and J by 3 bases, with 4 bases left in between. Germline V CDR1 and CDR2: DFQATT, SNEGSKA (reference sequence). This CDR3 contains 11 residues. CDR3 bases: TGCAGTGCTAGAAAGGACTATGGCTACACCTTC. Protein sequence: CSARKDYGYTF.

J is TRBJ1-5 and V is TRBV7-8; TRBD1 might be the D (5 bases). The CDR3 length is 15 residues. CDR1 and CDR2 (germline): SGHVS, FQNEAQ. Trimming left V 6 bases short and J 1 base short, with 13 bases between. CDR3 nucleotides: TGTGCCAGCAGGCCCCCGGGGGGGAGCAATCAGCCCCAGCATTTT. Translated: CASRPPGGSNQPQHF.

The chain uses TRBV10-1 and TRBJ2-3; the match to TRBD2 covers 8 bases. The CDR3 spans 16 residues. With 0 bases clipped from V and 4 bases from J, the junction kept 6 bases outside the gene matches. The germline V gene has CDR1 WNHNN and CDR2 SYGVQD (reference sequence). The CDR3, as DNA: TGCGCCAGCAGTGAGTCGATGGGACTAGGGGCAGATACGCAGTATTTT. Protein sequence: CASSESMGLGADTQYF.

The chain combines TRBV6-6 with TRBJ2-2; a weak D match, TRBD1 (6 bases). The germline gives CDR1 MNHNY, CDR2 SVGAGI (reference sequence). The CDR3 runs 14 residues. The V end lost 4 bases, the J end lost 2 bases, and 8 bases lay between the germline ends. This chain's CDR3 is CASSLDRNTGELFF. The CDR3 nucleotides read TGTGCCAGCAGTTTGGACAGAAACACCGGGGAGCTGTTTTTT.

This chain joins TRBV10-3 and TRBJ1-4; D remains unclear. Germline V gives CDR1 ENHRY, CDR2 SYGVKD. This CDR3 contains 14 residues. The V and J ends lost 4 bases and 4 bases respectively, with 10 bases between them. CDR3 loop: CAISAPGFNEKLFF. CDR3 nucleotide sequence: TGTGCCATCAGTGCACCGGGGTTTAATGAAAAACTGTTTTTT.

This rearrangement joins TRBV29-1 to TRBJ2-1; no clear D gene. CDR3 length: 10 amino acids. CDR1 is SQVTM, CDR2 ANQGSEA, per germline. The germline V and J ends were trimmed by 5 bases and 5 bases, with 4 bases remaining between them. The CDR3 loop reads CSVYNNEQFF. DNA of the CDR3: TGCAGCGTTTACAACAATGAGCAGTTCTTC.

The chain has TRBV5-6 and TRBJ2-3, with TRBD2 matching 8 bases. With 3 bases clipped from V and 6 bases from J, the junction kept 3 bases outside the gene matches. The V gene's germline CDR1 is SGHDT and CDR2 YYEEEE. CDR3 length: 13 amino acids. The chain's CDR3 is CASSSGGMDTQYF. The CDR3 DNA reads TGTGCCAGCAGCTCGGGGGGGATGGATACGCAGTATTTT.

The chain carries TRBV7-9 and TRBJ2-7, with unresolved D. The V end was cut by 1 base, the J end by 0 bases, with 10 bases between. The CDR3 totals 15 residues. Germline V lookup: CDR1 SEHNR, CDR2 FQNEAQ (reference sequence). CDR3: CASSLGDPSSYEQYV. The CDR3 DNA reads TGTGCCAGCAGCTTAGGGGATCCGAGCTCCTACGAGCAGTACGTC.

In its sample, this clone is medium-sized. J is TRBJ1-2 and V is TRBV29-1; unclear D gene. Trimming pared 4 bases from V and 7 bases from J, leaving 10 bases between. The CDR3 totals 11 residues. Germline CDR1 SQVTM, CDR2 ANQGSEA. CDR3: CSVGIPTGYTF. CDR3 in DNA: TGCAGCGTTGGGATCCCAACTGGCTACACCTTC.

The chain is built from TRBV7-8 and TRBJ2-3, with TRBD1 matching over 8 bases. V shed 3 bases and J 2 bases; nucleotides not matched to a gene: 4. CDR1 SGHVS and CDR2 FQNEAQ come from the germline V gene. This CDR3 comprises 15 residues. The CDR3 loop is CASSFRTGYTDTQYF. The CDR3, as DNA: TGTGCCAGCAGCTTCCGGACAGGGTACACAGATACGCAGTATTTT.

CDR3 protein: CASSPLRSIQYF. DNA for the CDR3: TGTGCCAGCAGCCCCTTAAGGAGTATTCAGTACTTC. The rearrangement links TRBV21-1 to TRBJ2-4; TRBD2, the D gene given by the table, was not confirmed from the DNA. TRBV21-1 is reported as a pseudogene. The CDR3 has 12 residues.

This rearrangement joins TRBV29-1 to TRBJ1-1; 7 bases fit TRBD1. This CDR3 has 13 residues. CDR1 is SQVTM, CDR2 ANQGSEA, per germline. V lost 7 bases, J lost 1 base, and 6 bases stayed unmatched. The DNA of the CDR3 is TGCAGCGCCCCAGGGGGGGGGAACACTGAAGCTTTCTTT. Protein product: CSAPGGGNTEAFF.

This clone was found a few times. The genes are TRBV19 and TRBJ1-1; TRBD1 might be the D (6 bases). The CDR3 has 12 amino acids. Germline V gene data show CDR1 as LNHDA and CDR2 as SQIVND (reference sequence). The ends were cut back, 6 bases at V and 11 bases at J, with 16 bases in the middle. The CDR3 DNA sequence: TGTGCCAGTAGGGAGCTGAGGGGGAATGCTTTCTTT. This codes for CASRELRGNAFF.